Below, one T cell receptor (beta chain) is given with its context. Its target is unknown. The data were obtained in a study of blood T cells in healthy people across ages. Study-wide points: Diversity of TCR beta per million T cells declined in a roughly linear way with age.

A sample-barcoded 5' primer and a J-beta primer mix were used in a second PCR of about 7 to 12 cycles. TCRdb independently ran MiXCR on the 5' RACE reads; one entry per CDR3 protein. The sample yields more than 1,400,000 distinct CDR3 sequences, about 40% seen once. The germline V and J ends were trimmed by 2 bases and 8 bases, with 18 bases remaining between them. The CDR3 is 15 residues long. CDR1 and CDR2 from the germline V gene are MNHEY and SVGEGT. The TCR was taken from a woman between 18 and 29 years old in good health. Sequenced material: blood. This sequence joins TRBV6-2 or TRBV6-3 and TRBJ1-2; unclear D gene. As DNA, the CDR3 is TGTGCCAGCAGTTACGGGGTCAGTCGACTATACGGCTACACCTTC. Residues: CASSYGVSRLYGYTF.